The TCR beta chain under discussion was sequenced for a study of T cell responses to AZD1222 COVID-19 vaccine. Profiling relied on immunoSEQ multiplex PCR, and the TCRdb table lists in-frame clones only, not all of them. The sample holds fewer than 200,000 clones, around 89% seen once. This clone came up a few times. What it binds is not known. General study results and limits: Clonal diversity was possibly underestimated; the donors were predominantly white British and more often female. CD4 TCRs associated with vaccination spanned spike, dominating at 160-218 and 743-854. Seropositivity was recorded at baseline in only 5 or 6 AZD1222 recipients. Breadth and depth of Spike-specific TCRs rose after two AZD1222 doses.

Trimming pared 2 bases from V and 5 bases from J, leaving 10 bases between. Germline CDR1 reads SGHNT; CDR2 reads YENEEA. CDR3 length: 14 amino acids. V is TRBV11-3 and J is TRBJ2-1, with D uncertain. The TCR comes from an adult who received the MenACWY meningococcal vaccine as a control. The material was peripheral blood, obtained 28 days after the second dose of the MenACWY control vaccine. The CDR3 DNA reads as TGTGCCAGCAGCTTAAGTGGATTTAACAATGAGCAGTTCTTC. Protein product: CASSLSGFNNEQFF.